The rows below give T cell receptor beta chains drawn from one sample of a study of OX40 agonist ivuxolimab in advanced cancers. Sequencing used immunoSEQ multiplex PCR; TCRdb keeps in-frame clones, though not all of them. The sample includes 30,000 to 40,000 clones, approximately 80% seen only once; the top ten take over 7.5%. Sequencing was performed on CD4+ or CD8+ T cells sorted from blood, taken in a trial of the OX40 agonist ivuxolimab. All receptors derive from an adult with an advanced solid tumor such as melanoma, head and neck, liver or kidney cancer. Both conserved end residues are part of each CDR3. The D gene is left open where the match is weak. Not all rows give a size; the values are once, few, many and, for expanded clones, a class.

size,J,D,length,V,CDR3,DNA
-,TRBJ2-3,-,23,TRBV21-1,CASSHPRGHFASSGGGHTDTQYF,TGTGCCAGCAGCCATCCCCGGGGTCACTTCGCTTCTAGCGGGGGGGGCCACACAGATACGCAGTATTTT
-,TRBJ2-1,TRBD1,14,TRBV2,CASTGGLGYNEQFF,TGTGCCAGCACAGGGGGTTTGGGGTACAATGAGCAGTTCTTC
medium-sized,TRBJ1-2,-,14,TRBV7-9,CASSRAQEDHGYTF,TGTGCCAGCAGCCGGGCACAGGAGGATCATGGCTACACCTTC
few,TRBJ1-2,-,13,TRBV10-3,CAISPTGAGGYTF,TGTGCCATCAGCCCGACGGGGGCTGGTGGCTACACCTTC
-,TRBJ2-1,-,16,TRBV18,CASSPPEGRNYNEQFF,TGTGCCAGCTCACCACCGGAGGGTAGGAACTACAATGAGCAGTTCTTC
-,TRBJ2-1,-,15,TRBV7-3,CASSLAGKSYNEQFF,TGTGCCAGCAGCTTAGCGGGGAAGTCCTACAATGAGCAGTTCTTC
-,TRBJ2-1,-,12,TRBV7-9,CASSGQYNEQFF,TGTGCCAGCAGCGGACAATACAATGAGCAGTTCTTC
-,TRBJ2-3,-,11,TRBV6-1,CASRQTDTQYF,TGTGCCAGCAGGCAGACAGATACGCAGTATTTT
-,TRBJ1-1,-,15,TRBV19,CASSIPEGGSTEAFF,TGTGCCAGTAGTATCCCCGAGGGGGGATCCACTGAAGCTTTCTTT
-,TRBJ1-2,-,11,TRBV2,CASSRQGYYTF,TGTGCCAGCAGTCGCCAGGGGTACTACACCTTC
-,TRBJ2-3,-,15,TRBV28,CASSEVGLYTDTQYF,TGTGCCAGCAGTGAAGTGGGACTTTACACAGATACGCAGTATTTT
-,TRBJ2-1,TRBD2,15,TRBV13,CASSLGAGDYNEQFF,TGTGCCAGCAGCTTAGGAGCGGGGGATTACAATGAGCAGTTCTTC
-,TRBJ2-1,-,16,TRBV7-2,CASSFRSGDGYNEQFF,TGTGCCAGCAGCTTCCGAAGTGGAGACGGGTACAATGAGCAGTTCTTC
few,TRBJ2-1,TRBD2,15,TRBV28,CASSSTSGRVDEQFF,TGTGCCAGCAGTTCGACTAGCGGGAGGGTAGATGAGCAGTTCTTC
once,TRBJ2-3,-,14,TRBV11-2,CASSLAPSTDTQYF,TGTGCCAGCAGCTTGGCCCCTAGCACAGATACGCAGTATTTT
-,TRBJ2-3,-,12,TRBV28,CATIASTDTQYF,TGTGCCACCATTGCGAGCACAGATACGCAGTATTTT
-,TRBJ2-4,TRBD1,15,TRBV4-1,CASSQDWGQKNIQYF,TGCGCCAGCAGCCAAGACTGGGGACAGAAAAACATTCAGTACTTC
-,TRBJ1-1,-,11,TRBV29-1,CSALTGTEAFF,TGCAGCGCTCTAACCGGGACTGAAGCTTTCTTT
-,TRBJ1-4,-,17,TRBV2,CASNFGATLEHNEKLFF,TGTGCCAGCAACTTTGGGGCCACCTTAGAGCATAATGAAAAACTGTTTTTT
-,TRBJ1-5,-,13,TRBV6-1,CASSELVWQPQHF,TGTGCCAGCAGTGAGTTGGTGTGGCAGCCCCAGCATTTT
-,TRBJ1-5,-,17,TRBV28,CASSPAQGVYSNQPQHF,TGTGCCAGCAGCCCGGCCCAGGGAGTATATAGCAATCAGCCCCAGCATTTT
once,TRBJ2-1,-,13,TRBV7-9,CASSLGTFNEQFF,TGTGCCAGCAGCTTAGGGACCTTCAATGAGCAGTTCTTC
-,TRBJ2-2,TRBD1,16,TRBV5-4,CASSFGQGYDTGELFF,TGTGCCAGCAGCTTCGGACAGGGTTATGACACCGGGGAGCTGTTTTTT
-,TRBJ2-7,TRBD1,17,TRBV5-1,CASSRSVTGAPSYEQYF,TGCGCCAGCAGCCGGAGCGTAACAGGGGCCCCCTCCTACGAGCAGTACTTC
few,TRBJ2-1,TRBD2,15,TRBV19,CASSASSGRSNEQFF,TGTGCCAGTAGTGCCTCGAGCGGGAGGAGCAATGAGCAGTTCTTC
once,TRBJ1-1,-,15,TRBV5-1,CASSSRRGRGTEAFF,TGCGCCAGCAGCTCCCGTCGAGGGAGGGGCACTGAAGCTTTCTTT
-,TRBJ2-5,TRBD2,14,TRBV5-8,CASRRAGGKETQYF,TGTGCCAGCAGGAGAGCGGGAGGCAAAGAGACCCAGTACTTC
-,TRBJ2-3,-,15,TRBV29-1,CSVEAKGLFTDTQYF,TGCAGCGTTGAGGCCAAGGGCCTCTTCACAGATACGCAGTATTTT
few,TRBJ1-4,TRBD1,16,TRBV18,CASSLLEAGGNEKLFF,TGTGCCAGCTCACTACTCGAGGCAGGGGGCAATGAAAAACTGTTTTTT
-,TRBJ1-4,-,15,TRBV19,CATRTGWGIGEKLFF,TGTGCCACCCGCACGGGGTGGGGGATAGGCGAAAAACTGTTTTTT
-,TRBJ2-3,-,15,TRBV19,CASRPFMGAGDTQYF,TGTGCCAGTCGACCTTTCATGGGGGCAGGAGATACGCAGTATTTT
-,TRBJ2-1,-,13,TRBV5-8,CASSLVQGGEQFF,TGTGCCAGCAGCTTGGTGCAGGGCGGTGAGCAGTTCTTC
-,TRBJ1-2,TRBD1,12,TRBV6-6,CASSYSGTGNTF,TGTGCCAGCAGTTACTCCGGGACAGGGAACACCTTC
few,TRBJ1-6,-,19,TRBV19,CASSIDLDYRTAVNSPLHF,TGTGCCAGTAGTATAGATCTGGATTATCGGACAGCAGTAAATTCACCCCTCCACTTT
-,TRBJ2-2,TRBD1,15,TRBV7-3,CASSSTGQGSGELFF,TGTGCCAGCAGCTCCACCGGACAGGGTAGTGGGGAGCTGTTTTTT
-,TRBJ2-1,-,15,TRBV7-3,CASSLTRDPHNEQFF,TGTGCCAGCAGCTTAACGCGGGACCCTCACAATGAGCAGTTCTTC
few,TRBJ2-3,TRBD1,15,TRBV9,CASTSRDRGTDTQYF,TGTGCCAGCACCAGCCGGGACAGGGGCACAGATACGCAGTATTTT
-,TRBJ1-2,-,15,TRBV6-1,CASSQLRQSNYGYTF,TGTGCCAGCAGTCAACTCCGACAGTCTAACTATGGCTACACCTTC
-,TRBJ1-5,-,17,TRBV7-9,CASSLVWGRDSNQPQHF,TGTGCCAGCAGCTTAGTTTGGGGCAGGGATAGCAATCAGCCCCAGCATTTT
-,TRBJ2-5,-,14,TRBV28,CASSRDGRQETQYF,TGTGCCAGCAGTCGAGACGGGCGGCAAGAGACCCAGTACTTC
once,TRBJ1-1,-,12,TRBV7-2,CASSLGGWRAFF,TGTGCCAGCAGCCTGGGAGGGTGGAGAGCTTTCTTT
-,TRBJ1-2,-,13,TRBV5-1,CASRPDSDGGYTF,TGCGCCAGCAGGCCCGACAGTGATGGTGGCTACACCTTC
-,TRBJ1-1,-,14,TRBV5-1,CASKVRGGSTEAFF,TGCGCCAGCAAAGTAAGGGGTGGTAGCACTGAAGCTTTCTTT
-,TRBJ1-5,TRBD1,15,TRBV19,CASIMAGGSNQPQHF,TGTGCCAGTATTATGGCAGGGGGAAGCAATCAGCCCCAGCATTTT
-,TRBJ2-1,TRBD2,16,TRBV6-4,CASSDLSGDSSNEQFF,TGTGCCAGCAGTGACTTGAGCGGGGACTCCTCCAATGAGCAGTTCTTC
-,TRBJ2-7,TRBD1,16,TRBV6-5,CASSYYPRQGAHEQYF,TGTGCCAGCAGTTACTACCCCAGACAGGGAGCCCACGAGCAGTACTTC
-,TRBJ2-5,TRBD1,15,TRBV15,CATSRDPTGGETQYF,TGTGCCACCAGCAGAGATCCGACAGGGGGTGAGACCCAGTACTTC
-,TRBJ2-7,TRBD1,14,TRBV6-1,CASKSWDSDGQQYF,TGTGCCAGCAAGTCTTGGGACAGCGACGGACAGCAGTACTTC
-,TRBJ1-1,-,14,TRBV6-1,CASSRKGGDTEAFF,TGTGCCAGCAGTCGAAAAGGTGGAGACACTGAAGCTTTCTTT
-,TRBJ2-3,-,13,TRBV5-6,CASSWTASDTQYF,TGTGCCAGCAGCTGGACAGCTTCAGATACGCAGTATTTT
-,TRBJ1-1,-,15,TRBV28,CASKKTGKRNTEAFF,TGTGCCAGCAAGAAGACAGGAAAGAGAAACACTGAAGCTTTCTTT
few,TRBJ1-5,TRBD1,13,TRBV2,CASKTQGNQPQHF,TGTGCCAGCAAGACACAGGGGAATCAGCCCCAGCATTTT
-,TRBJ2-7,TRBD2,14,TRBV6-1,CASSGSGRRDEQYF,TGTGCCAGCAGTGGTAGCGGGAGGAGAGACGAGCAGTACTTC
-,TRBJ1-2,-,13,TRBV7-2,CASSLVTDYGYTF,TGTGCCAGCAGCTTAGTGACGGATTATGGCTACACCTTC
-,TRBJ2-1,-,15,TRBV25-1,CASSSAMGFYNEQFF,TGTGCCAGCAGTTCCGCCATGGGCTTCTACAATGAGCAGTTCTTC